This T cell receptor (beta chain) was recorded in a study of metastatic and nonmetastatic thyroid tumors. This clone is judged medium-sized. Thyroid surgery had not been preceded by any treatment in any patient. Per the authors' pipeline: A papillary thyroid cancer distant-metastasis classifier was built from CDR3 differences across clinicopathological groups. TCRdb called clones again from the PCR reads with MiXCR. The V and J calls, along with clone size, are taken from TCRdb and not from the paper's own processing. This table holds about 19,000 clones, 25% found once. V lost 7 bases, J lost 6 bases, and 11 bases stayed unmatched. Germline V gene lookup returns CDR1 LNHDA and CDR2 SQIVND (reference sequence). The CDR3 has 15 amino acids.

The sequence was collected from a male donor with papillary thyroid cancer or a benign thyroid nodule (not recorded which). Some clones in this sample may be carry-over from other donors' samples. Sequencing was carried out using blood. The chain recombines TRBV19 with TRBJ2-1, with TRBD2 identical over 8 bases. CDR3 sequence reads: CASTMRSGGPNEQFF. The CDR3 nucleotides read TGTGCCAGTACCATGAGGTCGGGAGGGCCCAATGAGCAGTTCTTC. The full variable domain, rest sourced from reference TRBV19 and TRBJ2-1, is DGGITQSPKYLFRKEGQNVTLSCEQNLNHDAMYWYRQDPGQGLRLIYYSQIVNDFQKGDIAEGYSVSREKKESFPLTVTSAQKNPTAFYLCASTMRSGGPNEQFFGPGTRLTVL.